Listed below are T cell receptor beta chains from one sample, sequenced in a study of T-cell reconstitution after alpha-beta-depleted transplantation in children. One entry per CDR3 protein results from TCRdb running MiXCR on the PCR reads. Of 200,000 to 300,000 distinct CDR3 sequences in the sample, 12% were seen once. This specimen was PBMCs from the stem cell graft donor, taken from the stem cell graft. Receptors were obtained from a human donor who donated a stem cell graft to a child with acute lymphoblastic leukemia. Each CDR3 is given with its conserved first and last residue. The D gene is left open where the match is weak. Expanded clones are given a class, and other clones once, few, many or no size at all.

J: TRBJ1-2; V: TRBV12-3/TRBV12-4; size: few; D: .; CDR3: CASSLESGLYGYTF; DNA: TGTGCCAGCAGTTTAGAATCGGGTCTATATGGCTACACCTTC
J: TRBJ2-7; V: TRBV9; size: .; D: .; CDR3: CASSVGDALSRSYEQYF; DNA: TGTGCCAGCAGCGTAGGGGATGCCCTCTCTAGATCCTACGAGCAGTACTTC
J: TRBJ1-2; V: TRBV7-8; size: many; D: .; CDR3: CASSNRRDYGYTF; DNA: TGTGCCAGCAGCAACAGGCGGGACTATGGCTACACCTTC
J: TRBJ1-1; V: TRBV19; size: many; D: TRBD1; CDR3: CASGDRVTEAFF; DNA: TGTGCCAGTGGAGACAGGGTCACTGAAGCTTTCTTT
J: TRBJ2-4; V: TRBV11-3; size: few; D: TRBD2; CDR3: CASSFGGLAGQAKNIQYF; DNA: TGTGCCAGCAGCTTTGGGGGACTAGCGGGGCAAGCCAAAAACATTCAGTACTTC
J: TRBJ2-1; V: TRBV20-1; size: many; D: TRBD2; CDR3: CSAGGGIGGNEQFF; DNA: TGCAGTGCTGGGGGGGGTATAGGCGGCAATGAGCAGTTCTTC
J: TRBJ1-1; V: TRBV7-9; size: many; D: TRBD1; CDR3: CASSYRGEAFF; DNA: TGTGCCAGCAGCTACAGGGGAGAAGCTTTCTTT
J: TRBJ2-5; V: TRBV6-1; size: many; D: .; CDR3: CASSADRWGQETQYF; DNA: TGTGCCAGCAGCGCCGACAGGTGGGGGCAAGAGACCCAGTACTTC
J: TRBJ1-6; V: TRBV4-3; size: few; D: TRBD1; CDR3: CASARDRGANSPLHF; DNA: TGCGCCAGCGCCCGGGACAGGGGAGCAAATTCACCCCTCCACTTT
J: TRBJ1-1; V: TRBV6-5; size: many; D: .; CDR3: CASRRSGNTEAFF; DNA: TGTGCCAGCAGACGATCGGGGAACACTGAAGCTTTCTTT
J: TRBJ2-2; V: TRBV6-5; size: many; D: .; CDR3: CASSRQNTGELFF; DNA: TGTGCCAGCAGTAGACAGAACACCGGGGAGCTGTTTTTT
J: TRBJ2-1; V: TRBV29-1; size: many; D: TRBD2; CDR3: CSLPSGLGYNEQFF; DNA: TGCAGCCTCCCGTCGGGACTAGGCTACAATGAGCAGTTCTTC
J: TRBJ2-7; V: TRBV28; size: many; D: TRBD1; CDR3: CASSLVPGQGSYEQYF; DNA: TGTGCCAGCAGTTTAGTCCCGGGACAGGGATCCTACGAGCAGTACTTC
J: TRBJ1-2; V: TRBV12-3/TRBV12-4; size: .; D: .; CDR3: CASRNDTYGYTF; DNA: TGTGCCAGCAGAAACGACACCTATGGCTACACCTTC
J: TRBJ1-2; V: TRBV9; size: many; D: .; CDR3: CASSNREGYTF; DNA: TGTGCCAGCAGCAACCGTGAGGGCTACACCTTC
J: TRBJ1-3; V: TRBV4-3; size: many; D: TRBD1; CDR3: CASSQDVGTAFSGNTIYF; DNA: TGCGCCAGCAGCCAAGATGTTGGGACAGCCTTCTCTGGAAACACCATATATTTT
J: TRBJ1-6; V: TRBV20-1; size: many; D: .; CDR3: CSATEGNVNSPLHF; DNA: TGCAGTGCCACGGAGGGAAATGTCAATTCACCCCTCCACTTT
J: TRBJ2-3; V: TRBV12-3/TRBV12-4; size: many; D: .; CDR3: CASRTGSSTDTQYF; DNA: TGTGCCAGCAGGACAGGTTCTAGCACAGATACGCAGTATTTT
J: TRBJ2-7; V: TRBV27; size: many; D: .; CDR3: CASMHRPSYEQYF; DNA: TGTGCCAGCATGCACAGACCTTCCTACGAGCAGTACTTC
J: TRBJ1-2; V: TRBV3-1; size: many; D: .; CDR3: CASSEYDRDGLGYTF; DNA: TGTGCCAGCAGCGAGTACGACCGGGACGGCCTAGGCTACACCTTC
J: TRBJ1-6; V: TRBV20-1; size: .; D: TRBD1; CDR3: CSATTGTGHSPLHF; DNA: TGCAGTGCGACGACCGGGACAGGGCATTCACCCCTCCACTTT
J: TRBJ1-1; V: TRBV30; size: many; D: .; CDR3: CAWSTLVTEAFF; DNA: TGTGCCTGGAGTACGCTCGTCACTGAAGCTTTCTTT
J: TRBJ1-6; V: TRBV21-1; size: many; D: .; CDR3: CASSSFSATHYNSPLHF; DNA: TGTGCCAGCAGCTCCTTTTCGGCCACTCACTATAATTCACCCCTCCACTTT
J: TRBJ2-2; V: TRBV20-1; size: many; D: .; CDR3: CSAKQNTGELFF; DNA: TGCAGTGCTAAACAAAACACCGGGGAGCTGTTTTTT
J: TRBJ2-7; V: TRBV7-2; size: .; D: .; CDR3: CASSLTSPYEQYF; DNA: TGTGCCAGCAGCTTGACCAGTCCCTACGAGCAGTACTTC
J: TRBJ2-5; V: TRBV6-4; size: many; D: .; CDR3: CASSHSPQGPLPFQETQYF; DNA: TGTGCCAGCAGCCACTCACCTCAGGGTCCGCTCCCCTTCCAAGAGACCCAGTACTTC
J: TRBJ2-7; V: TRBV11-1; size: many; D: TRBD2; CDR3: CASSFTRAGEAGGYEQYF; DNA: TGTGCCAGCAGCTTTACCCGGGCCGGGGAAGCGGGAGGCTACGAGCAGTACTTC
J: TRBJ1-6; V: TRBV5-1; size: many; D: .; CDR3: CASSSASYNSPLHF; DNA: TGCGCCAGCAGCTCGGCGTCCTATAATTCACCCCTCCACTTT
J: TRBJ2-5; V: TRBV3-1; size: many; D: .; CDR3: CASSRSGAALQETQYF; DNA: TGTGCCAGCAGCCGATCCGGGGCAGCCCTCCAAGAGACCCAGTACTTC
J: TRBJ2-3; V: TRBV4-3; size: once; D: .; CDR3: CASSQAQSGLTDTQYF; DNA: TGCGCCAGCAGCCAAGCTCAGAGCGGACTCACAGATACGCAGTATTTT
J: TRBJ2-3; V: TRBV5-1; size: many; D: .; CDR3: CASSRLTSTDTQYF; DNA: TGCGCCAGCAGCCGATTGACTAGCACAGATACGCAGTATTTT
J: TRBJ1-2; V: TRBV5-1; size: few; D: .; CDR3: CASSLEWSGHANYGYTF; DNA: TGCGCCAGCAGCTTGGAGTGGTCGGGGCACGCTAACTATGGCTACACCTTC
J: TRBJ2-1; V: TRBV10-3; size: once; D: TRBD2; CDR3: CAISERRELGNEQFF; DNA: TGTGCCATCAGTGAGAGGCGGGAGCTCGGCAATGAGCAGTTCTTC
J: TRBJ1-3; V: TRBV7-6; size: many; D: .; CDR3: CASRKQTAAVLSGNTIYF; DNA: TGTGCCAGCAGAAAACAGACAGCTGCGGTACTCTCTGGAAACACCATATATTTT
J: TRBJ2-7; V: TRBV20-1; size: many; D: .; CDR3: CSANRFSFSYEQYF; DNA: TGCAGTGCAAATCGGTTCAGCTTTTCCTACGAGCAGTACTTC
J: TRBJ2-5; V: TRBV20-1; size: few; D: TRBD2; CDR3: CSARSIAGEETQYF; DNA: TGCAGTGCTAGATCTATCGCGGGGGAAGAGACCCAGTACTTC
J: TRBJ2-5; V: TRBV9; size: many; D: TRBD2; CDR3: CASSVLAGGRETQYF; DNA: TGTGCCAGCAGCGTATTAGCGGGAGGTCGAGAGACCCAGTACTTC
J: TRBJ2-7; V: TRBV20-1; size: many; D: .; CDR3: CSASPGPAYEQYF; DNA: TGCAGTGCTAGTCCGGGACCCGCCTACGAGCAGTACTTC
J: TRBJ1-3; V: TRBV5-1; size: many; D: .; CDR3: CASSLSFSDYGNTIYF; DNA: TGCGCCAGCAGCTTGAGTTTCTCGGATTACGGAAACACCATATATTTT
J: TRBJ2-7; V: TRBV5-1; size: many; D: TRBD1; CDR3: CASSWDGQEKYF; DNA: TGCGCCAGCAGCTGGGACGGACAGGAAAAGTACTTC
J: TRBJ2-7; V: TRBV6-5; size: many; D: TRBD1; CDR3: CASSPWTGSNEQYF; DNA: TGTGCCAGCAGTCCATGGACAGGGAGCAACGAGCAGTACTTC
J: TRBJ2-7; V: TRBV5-6; size: many; D: .; CDR3: CASSLRDHYEQYF; DNA: TGTGCCAGCAGCTTGCGAGACCACTACGAGCAGTACTTC
J: TRBJ2-2; V: TRBV27; size: many; D: TRBD2; CDR3: CASSPPGLGYAGELFF; DNA: TGTGCCAGCAGCCCACCGGGACTAGGATACGCCGGGGAGCTGTTTTTT
J: TRBJ2-7; V: TRBV12-3/TRBV12-4; size: many; D: .; CDR3: CASSLAPGRGHEQYF; DNA: TGTGCCAGCAGTTTGGCGCCGGGCAGGGGCCACGAGCAGTACTTC
J: TRBJ2-5; V: TRBV29-1; size: many; D: .; CDR3: CSGRFVQETQYF; DNA: TGCAGCGGTAGGTTCGTTCAAGAGACCCAGTACTTC
J: TRBJ2-7; V: TRBV9; size: many; D: TRBD2; CDR3: CASSLHSGNSYEQYF; DNA: TGTGCCAGCAGCCTACACAGCGGGAACTCCTACGAGCAGTACTTC
J: TRBJ1-5; V: TRBV10-3; size: many; D: .; CDR3: CAISEGGRRSNQPQHF; DNA: TGTGCCATCAGTGAGGGCGGACGGCGGAGCAATCAGCCCCAGCATTTT
J: TRBJ2-7; V: TRBV5-1; size: many; D: TRBD2; CDR3: CASSLGASGSDEQYF; DNA: TGCGCCAGCAGCTTGGGGGCTAGCGGGAGCGACGAGCAGTACTTC
J: TRBJ1-5; V: TRBV12-3/TRBV12-4; size: .; D: .; CDR3: CASTLNLGQPQHF; DNA: TGTGCCAGCACACTCAACCTGGGTCAGCCCCAGCATTTT
J: TRBJ2-2; V: TRBV20-1; size: many; D: .; CDR3: CSAKSGGKANTGELFF; DNA: TGCAGTGCTAAATCTGGGGGGAAGGCGAACACCGGGGAGCTGTTTTTT
J: TRBJ2-2; V: TRBV12-3/TRBV12-4; size: .; D: .; CDR3: CASSFIAAGELFF; DNA: TGTGCCAGCAGTTTTATCGCGGCCGGGGAGCTGTTTTTT
J: TRBJ2-2; V: TRBV6-4; size: many; D: .; CDR3: CASSEGNTGELFF; DNA: TGTGCCAGCAGTGAAGGGAACACCGGGGAGCTGTTTTTT
J: TRBJ1-4; V: TRBV28; size: many; D: TRBD1; CDR3: CASSFGTGREKLFF; DNA: TGTGCCAGCAGTTTCGGGACAGGGAGGGAAAAACTGTTTTTT
J: TRBJ2-2; V: TRBV20-1; size: .; D: TRBD2; CDR3: CSASHSGGADGELFF; DNA: TGCAGTGCTAGCCATAGCGGGGGAGCGGACGGGGAGCTGTTTTTT
J: TRBJ1-4; V: TRBV4-3; size: .; D: .; CDR3: CASSQEQRREKLFF; DNA: TGCGCCAGCAGCCAAGAACAACGGCGGGAAAAACTGTTTTTT
J: TRBJ2-3; V: TRBV24-1; size: many; D: .; CDR3: CATSKTTDTQYF; DNA: TGTGCCACCAGTAAAACCACAGATACGCAGTATTTT
J: TRBJ1-6; V: TRBV5-1; size: few; D: .; CDR3: CASSTILWGGLGTYNSPLHF; DNA: TGCGCCAGCAGCACTATCCTGTGGGGGGGACTCGGCACCTATAATTCACCCCTCCACTTT
J: TRBJ1-2; V: TRBV3-1; size: many; D: .; CDR3: CASSQFNYGYTF; DNA: TGTGCCAGCAGCCAATTTAACTATGGCTACACCTTC
J: TRBJ2-3; V: TRBV27; size: many; D: .; CDR3: CASSVSVGPDTQYF; DNA: TGTGCCAGCAGTGTCTCCGTGGGCCCAGATACGCAGTATTTT